Listed below are T cell receptor beta chains from one sample, sequenced in a study of cytotoxic CD8 clonotypes in ibrutinib-treated CLL. Produced via immunoSEQ multiplex PCR; TCRdb's table is partial and in-frame only. The sample has approximately 210,000 clones, roughly 72% seen once; the top ten hold around an eighth. This sample comprised PBMCs, obtained after 24 months of ibrutinib treatment. Receptors originate from a human donor with chronic lymphocytic leukemia. Each CDR3 is given with its conserved first and last residue. D genes are given only for firm matches. Only some rows state a clone size, as once, few, many or a class for expanded clones.

cdr3_nt	cdr3_aa	clone_size	j_call	d_call	cdr3_length	v_call
TGTGCCAGCAGCTTGGTAGCGGGACCCGGGGAGCTGTTTTTT	CASSLVAGPGELFF	.	TRBJ2-2	TRBD2	14	TRBV11-2
TGTGCCAGCAGCGGAGCGGGAAGTTTATACGAGCAGTACTTC	CASSGAGSLYEQYF	once	TRBJ2-7	TRBD2	14	TRBV7-2
TGTGCCACCAGCAGAGCACGGGAGTCCTACAATGAGCAGTTCTTC	CATSRARESYNEQFF	.	TRBJ2-1	.	15	TRBV15
TGTGCCAGCAGTGAATATTCGGGACAGCGCTCCTACGAGCAGTACTTC	CASSEYSGQRSYEQYF	.	TRBJ2-7	TRBD1	16	TRBV25-1
TGTGCCTGGAGAGCGACCCAGGTGGGCGGGCAGTTCTTC	CAWRATQVGGQFF	.	TRBJ2-1	.	13	TRBV30
TGTGCCAGCAGTCCCTGGGACGGCAATTTGGAGACCCAGTACTTC	CASSPWDGNLETQYF	.	TRBJ2-5	.	15	TRBV6-6
TGTGCCAGCAGCATGGGGATAGGTACGGACAATGAGCAGTTCTTC	CASSMGIGTDNEQFF	few	TRBJ2-1	.	15	TRBV7-3
TGTGCCAGCAGATCGGGGGTAATCGGCAATCAGCCCCAGCATTTT	CASRSGVIGNQPQHF	.	TRBJ1-5	.	15	TRBV27
TGTGCCTCGAGGGGACTAAGGGCTTTTGCAGATACGCAGTATTTT	CASRGLRAFADTQYF	.	TRBJ2-3	TRBD2	15	TRBV30
TGTGCCAGCAGCCACCCCGGACTAGCGGGAGGGCTGGTTTTC	CASSHPGLAGGLVF	.	TRBJ2-7	TRBD2	14	TRBV14
TGTGCCAGCACCCCTGTGGGGAGCTCCTACGAGCAGTACTTC	CASTPVGSSYEQYF	.	TRBJ2-7	.	14	TRBV6-1
TGTGCCAGCAGCTTAGTGGCGGGAGGGCCGGGGGAGCAGTACTTC	CASSLVAGGPGEQYF	.	TRBJ2-7	TRBD2	15	TRBV7-2
TGCAGCGTTGAGGGGAACACAGATACGCAGTATTTT	CSVEGNTDTQYF	.	TRBJ2-3	.	12	TRBV29-1
TGTGCCAGCAGCCCCAGGGGGAGCACAGATACGCAGTATTTT	CASSPRGSTDTQYF	.	TRBJ2-3	TRBD1	14	TRBV7-3
TGCGCCAGCAGCCAAGAACAGGGGGTAGTCTACGAGCAGTACTTC	CASSQEQGVVYEQYF	.	TRBJ2-7	TRBD1	15	TRBV4-1
TGTGCCAGCAGTTTTACTAGAAAAAGCGAGCAGTACTTC	CASSFTRKSEQYF	.	TRBJ2-7	.	13	TRBV27
TGTGCCAGCACAACCATCCTTCCCCCGTACGAGCAGTACTTC	CASTTILPPYEQYF	.	TRBJ2-7	.	14	TRBV28
TGCAGCGTGGGGGGGGCACGGGAGCAGTACTTC	CSVGGAREQYF	.	TRBJ2-7	.	11	TRBV29-1
TGCGCCAGCAGCTTGGCCCCGAGTAGCAATCAGCCCCAGCATTTT	CASSLAPSSNQPQHF	.	TRBJ1-5	.	15	TRBV5-1
TGTGCCAGCAGTAACAGGAACTATGGCTACACCTTC	CASSNRNYGYTF	few	TRBJ1-2	.	12	TRBV27
TGCAGCGTTGTTCCCGACGCCAATGAGCAGTTCTTC	CSVVPDANEQFF	.	TRBJ2-1	.	12	TRBV29-1
TGTGCCAGCAGGGGTCCGGGGGCAGGACAGCCCCAGCATTTT	CASRGPGAGQPQHF	.	TRBJ1-5	.	14	TRBV27
TGTGCCAGTAGTATAGCCGGTATCAGGCAAGGAGGCACTGAAGCTTTCTTT	CASSIAGIRQGGTEAFF	.	TRBJ1-1	.	17	TRBV19
TGTGCCAGCTCACCGGGGCAGGGTGGATTAAATCAGCCCCAGCATTTT	CASSPGQGGLNQPQHF	.	TRBJ1-5	.	16	TRBV18
TGTGCCAGCAGCCCCGTGACTTCCTCCTACAATGAGCAGTTCTTC	CASSPVTSSYNEQFF	once	TRBJ2-1	.	15	TRBV5-4
TGTGCCAGCAGCCGCGGACAGGGGCATAGCACAGATACGCAGTATTTT	CASSRGQGHSTDTQYF	.	TRBJ2-3	TRBD1	16	TRBV11-3
TGTGCCAGCAGCAAGACATTCGGTGGAGAGACCCAGTACTTC	CASSKTFGGETQYF	.	TRBJ2-5	.	14	TRBV7-2
TGCGCCAGCAGTCGGGATTTTAGCAATCAGCCCCAGCATTTT	CASSRDFSNQPQHF	.	TRBJ1-5	.	14	TRBV4-3
TGTGCCAGCAGCCCCGGGGCCACTGAAGCTTTCTTT	CASSPGATEAFF	.	TRBJ1-1	.	12	TRBV6-6
TGTGCCAGCAGCTTAGCGCGTGGCAGTTCCTACGAGCAGTACTTC	CASSLARGSSYEQYF	.	TRBJ2-7	.	15	TRBV7-9
TGTGCCAGCAGCGTAGCCTCCCATCGGACTAGCGGCTACGAGCAGTACTTC	CASSVASHRTSGYEQYF	.	TRBJ2-7	TRBD2	17	TRBV9
TGTGCCAGCAGCTTACAGGTGATGTGGGGGACAGGCTACGAGCAGTACTTC	CASSLQVMWGTGYEQYF	few	TRBJ2-7	TRBD1	17	TRBV11-2
TGTGCCAGCAGCCTTTTTGCTGGCTATGGCTACACCTTC	CASSLFAGYGYTF	few	TRBJ1-2	.	13	TRBV5-4
TGTGCCAGCAGTCCCCGGGGACAGGGAAGCGAGCAGTACTTC	CASSPRGQGSEQYF	.	TRBJ2-7	TRBD1	14	TRBV27
TGTGCCACCAGCAGAGTAGGCAGGCAAGAGACCCAGTACTTC	CATSRVGRQETQYF	.	TRBJ2-5	.	14	TRBV15
TGTGCCAGTAGTAGCCCCAGGGCAGAGACCCAGTACTTC	CASSSPRAETQYF	.	TRBJ2-5	.	13	TRBV19
TGTGCCCTCCAGGGGGGTTTAAGGGACGCTTTCTTT	CALQGGLRDAFF	few	TRBJ1-1	TRBD1	12	TRBV7-9
TGTGCCTGGAGTGTAAACCTAGCAGGGCAGCCCCAGCATTTT	CAWSVNLAGQPQHF	.	TRBJ1-5	.	14	TRBV30
TGTGCCAGTATGAGCCCAAGCTCCTACGAGCAGTACTTC	CASMSPSSYEQYF	.	TRBJ2-7	.	13	TRBV19
TGTGCCAGCAGCCACCTAACAGGGAACTCTGGAAACACCATATATTTT	CASSHLTGNSGNTIYF	.	TRBJ1-3	.	16	TRBV4-2